The next 16 T cell receptor beta chains were all read from a single sample in a study of T cells in Graves' hyperthyroidism and ophthalmopathy. The source material, RNA transcripts, was used to amplify TCR beta CDR3 regions. The HTBI primer set was used in a first-round RT-PCR of the TCR CDR3. TCRdb ran MiXCR on the multiplex PCR reads and lists one entry per CDR3 protein. Found here are roughly 600,000 distinct CDR3 sequences, roughly 15% of them singletons; the top ten hold under 15%. Sequenced: blood. The receptors were sampled from a woman aged 45-65 years with Graves' ophthalmopathy.

This clonotype was recorded at least ten times. V is TRBV11-2 and J is TRBJ1-4; possible D gene TRBD1, 5 bases. The CDR3 length is 15 residues. From germline, CDR1 is SGHAT and CDR2 FQNNGV. The V gene lost 4 bases and the J gene lost 8 bases, with 17 bases spanning the gap. The CDR3 DNA follows: TGTGCCAGCAGCTCCATAGGCGGGGGTGGAGAAAAACTGTTTTTT. This translates into CASSSIGGGGEKLFF.

In its sample, this clonotype was seen many times. V gene TRBV20-1 combines with J gene TRBJ1-5; TRBD1 is a possible D gene (5 bases). With 0 bases removed from V and 4 bases from J, the gap between germline ends came to 10 bases. CDR1 and CDR2 (germline): DFQATT, SNEGSKA (reference sequence). The CDR3 runs to 14 residues. Written as DNA, the CDR3 is TGCAGTGCTAGAGAAGTTTCAGGGAATCAGCCCCAGCATTTT. Its protein is CSAREVSGNQPQHF.

This clonotype was found a few times. V and J are TRBV7-9 and TRBJ2-2, with a tentative D call TRBD1 (6 bases). Germline assignment: CDR1 SEHNR and CDR2 FQNEAQ (reference sequence). Trimming shortened V by 6 bases and J by 4 bases, and 12 bases separated the two germline ends. This CDR3 comprises 14 residues. CDR3: CASSKQGITGELFF. CDR3 in DNA: TGTGCCAGCAGTAAGCAGGGGATCACCGGGGAGCTGTTTTTT. The full variable domain, rest sourced from reference TRBV7-9 and TRBJ2-2, is DTGVSQNPRHKITKRGQNVTFRCDPISEHNRLYWYRQTLGQGPEFLTYFQNEAQLEKSRLLSDRFSAERPKGSFSTLEIQRTEQGDSAMYLCASSKQGITGELFFGEGSRLTVL.

This clonotype was seen repeatedly, ten times or more. This chain uses TRBV29-1 with TRBJ2-5; a possible D gene is TRBD1 (5 bases). Trimming removed 8 bases from V and 5 bases from J, with 12 bases in between. Germline V CDR1 and CDR2: SQVTM, ANQGSEA. The CDR3 consists of 11 residues. The CDR3 loop reads CSFAKGETQYF. DNA for the CDR3: TGCAGCTTCGCAAAGGGGGAGACCCAGTACTTC.

This clonotype was detected a few times. The chain joins TRBV7-3 to TRBJ2-3; 8 bases agree with TRBD2. J gave up 5 bases and V 3 bases, and 7 bases lay outside the gene matches. Germline CDR1 is SGHTA and CDR2 is FQGTGA. The CDR3 contains 15 residues. CDR3 sequence (DNA): TGTGCCAGCAGCTTTGACGGGAGGGCCGTAGATACGCAGTATTTT. This translates into CASSFDGRAVDTQYF.

In this sample, this clonotype turned up a few times. The chain uses TRBV30 and TRBJ1-5, with D unresolved. Germline V gene data show CDR1 as GTSNPN and CDR2 as SVGIG (reference sequence). Trimming took 2 bases from V and 8 from J, leaving 19 bases between them. This CDR3 is built from 15 residues. CDR3 protein: CAWSLGVSRDEPQHF. CDR3 nucleotide sequence: TGTGCCTGGAGTTTGGGAGTTTCGCGGGATGAGCCCCAGCATTTT.

The chain recombines TRBV6-5 with TRBJ1-6; unclear D gene. V was trimmed by 3 bases and J by 7 bases, leaving 4 bases between them. The CDR3 spans 12 residues. Germline assignment: CDR1 MNHEY and CDR2 SVGAGI. The CDR3 region has the DNA TGTGCCAGCAGTTATAGAAATTCACCCCTCCACTTT. It yields the protein CASSYRNSPLHF.

There are many counts of this clonotype. The V gene is TRBV6-1, the J gene TRBJ1-1; D is ambiguous. In germline, CDR1 is MNHNS, CDR2 SASEGT. The CDR3 totals 13 residues. Trimming cost V 5 bases and J 6 bases, with 13 bases left between them. The DNA of the CDR3 is TGTGCCAGCAGTACGCGGCTTATCCCTGAAGCTTTCTTT. This translates into CASSTRLIPEAFF.

Points on this clonotype: The missing conserved phenylalanine or tryptophan at the end of this CDR3 makes a read error likely. The chain has TRBV6-6 and TRBJ1-6, with 7 bases identical to TRBD1. The J segment lost 4 bases and the V segment lost 0 bases, leaving 9 bases of the junction unmatched. This CDR3 comprises 18 residues. Germline V lookup: CDR1 MNHNY, CDR2 SVGAGI (reference sequence). The CDR3 reads CASSYSTDRAKYNSPLHL. Here the CDR3 DNA reads TGTGCCAGCAGTTACTCGACTGACAGGGCCAAATATAATTCACCCCTCCACCTT.

V is TRBV19 and J is TRBJ2-7; either TRBD1 or TRBD2 may fit D (5 bases each). V was shortened by 5 bases and J by 2 bases, with 22 bases between the two germline ends. Looked up from germline, CDR1 is LNHDA and CDR2 is SQIVND (reference sequence). There are 17 residues in the CDR3. CDR3 sequence reads: CASSDQGRVSGTYEQYF. CDR3 bases: TGTGCCAGTAGTGACCAGGGTAGGGTGTCGGGGACCTACGAGCAGTACTTC.

This clonotype came up many times. The chain couples TRBV7-3 to TRBJ2-4; 10 positions agree with TRBD2. Germline V gene sequence: CDR1 SGHTA, CDR2 FQGTGA. The CDR3 covers 13 residues. Unmatched junction bases numbered 2, after V lost 4 bases and J lost 8 bases. CDR3 nucleotide sequence: TGTGCCAGCAGCTCTAGCGGGAGCCACATTCAGTACTTC. As protein: CASSSSGSHIQYF.

The chain joins TRBV27 to TRBJ1-6, with D possibly TRBD1 on 5 matching bases. Trimming pared 0 bases from V and 1 base from J, leaving 16 bases between. This CDR3 region has 19 residues. Germline CDR1 is MNHEY and CDR2 is SMNVEV (reference sequence). The CDR3 nucleotides are TGTGCCAGCAGTTTATCCCACCCCTCCGGGGGGTCCTATAATTCACCCCTCCACTTT. Protein sequence: CASSLSHPSGGSYNSPLHF.

The chain couples TRBV11-3 to TRBJ2-3; D is unclear. CDR1 SGHNT and CDR2 YENEEA come from the germline V gene. Deletions cut 0 bases from V and 10 bases from J, with 8 bases between. This CDR3 comprises 12 residues. CDR3 nucleotides: TGTGCCAGCAGCTTAGATCCCTTGGCGCAGTATTTT. It is translated as CASSLDPLAQYF. The whole variable domain, remainder taken from reference TRBV11-3 and TRBJ2-3, is EAGVVQSPRYKIIEKKQPVAFWCNPISGHNTLYWYLQNLGQGPELLIRYENEEAVDDSQLPKDRFSAERLKGVDSTLKIQPAELGDSAVYLCASSLDPLAQYFGPGTRLTVL.

As concerns this clonotype: Given a much more abundant clone one base away, this may be a read error. V is TRBV20-1 and J is TRBJ1-4; D perhaps matches TRBD1 (5 bases). The CDR3 totals 13 residues. In germline, CDR1 is DFQATT, CDR2 SNEGSKA (reference sequence). The CDR3 sequence: CGARVQEREKLFF. The DNA of the CDR3 is TGCGGTGCTAGAGTACAGGAAAGGGAAAAACTGTTTTTT.

The chain has TRBV19 and TRBJ2-1; no reliable D call. Trimming stripped 6 bases from V and 10 bases from J, with 10 bases between. The CDR3 extends over 11 amino acids. Germline V gene lookup returns CDR1 LNHDA and CDR2 SQIVND (reference sequence). CDR3 nucleotides: TGTGCCAGTAGGCAATCAGTAGAGCAGTTCTTC. Translated: CASRQSVEQFF.

In its sample, this clonotype was seen a few times. The rearrangement uses TRBV18 and TRBJ1-1; no clear D gene. This CDR3 spans 13 amino acids. Deletions cut 5 bases from V and 3 bases from J, with 10 bases between. CDR1 KGHSH and CDR2 LQKENI come from the germline V gene. The CDR3 coding sequence is TGTGCCAGCTCAAAGGAGCTGGACACTGAAGCTTTCTTT. This gives the protein CASSKELDTEAFF.